This note documents a single TCR beta chain sequence. Its antigen is unidentified. Data came from immunoSEQ multiplex PCR; TCRdb stores just in-frame clones and leaves some out. The table lists 490,000 or so clones, 70% to 85% of them singletons. This sample was taken from a study of shared clonotypes between healthy human individuals. Whole-study findings and limits: Limited genetic and exposure-history diversity came from having few donors. Researchers sampled only blood; tissue repertoires likely differ.

V lost 2 bases, J lost 0 bases, and 11 bases lay in between. CDR3 length equals 16 residues. Germline lookup yields CDR1 MNHNY and CDR2 SVGAGI (reference sequence). Sequenced sample: PBMCs. This clonotype was sampled from a woman in her forties in good health. Some clones in this sample may be carry-over from other donors' samples. The chain has TRBV6-6 and TRBJ1-5; D is perhaps TRBD1 (5 bases). In DNA, the CDR3 is TGTGCCAGCAGTTACCTCCGACAGAATAGCAATCAGCCCCAGCATTTT. This gives the protein CASSYLRQNSNQPQHF.